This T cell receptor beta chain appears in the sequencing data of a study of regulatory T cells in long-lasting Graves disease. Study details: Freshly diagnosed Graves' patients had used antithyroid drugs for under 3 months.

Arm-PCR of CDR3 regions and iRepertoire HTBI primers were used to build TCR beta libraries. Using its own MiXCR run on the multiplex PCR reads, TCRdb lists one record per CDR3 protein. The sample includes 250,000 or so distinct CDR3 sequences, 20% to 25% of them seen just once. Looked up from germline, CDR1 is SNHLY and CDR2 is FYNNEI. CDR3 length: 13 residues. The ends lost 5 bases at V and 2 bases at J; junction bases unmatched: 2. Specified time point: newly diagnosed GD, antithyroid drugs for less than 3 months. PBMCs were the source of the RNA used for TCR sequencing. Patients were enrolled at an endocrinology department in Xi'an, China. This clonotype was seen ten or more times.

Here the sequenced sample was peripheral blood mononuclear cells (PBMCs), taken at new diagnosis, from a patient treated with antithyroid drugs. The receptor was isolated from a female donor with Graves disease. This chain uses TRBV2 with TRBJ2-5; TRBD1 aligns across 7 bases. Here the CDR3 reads CASSPDRQETQYF. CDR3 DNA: TGTGCCAGCAGTCCGGACAGGCAAGAGACCCAGTACTTC.